The 20 T cell receptor beta chains listed next were all sequenced from one sample in a study of identical twins. TCRdb called the 5' RACE reads again in MiXCR, with one record for every CDR3 protein. Here the sample spans about 390,000 distinct CDR3 sequences, roughly 9% being singletons. Sequencing was done on a sample of naive T cells sorted from blood. Receptor source: a woman between 45 and 60 years old in good health.

The gene calls are TRBV27 and TRBJ2-3, with D hard to call. V lost 6 bases, J lost 4 bases, and 26 bases lay in between. Germline values: CDR1 MNHEY, CDR2 SMNVEV (reference sequence). This CDR3 is built from 18 residues. The CDR3 region is CASSLTPPGRSPPDTQYF. The CDR3 DNA sequence: TGTGCCAGCAGCCTAACCCCCCCTGGTCGCTCACCCCCAGATACGCAGTATTTT.

This clonotype was counted a few times. J is TRBJ2-1 and V is TRBV21-1; TRBD1, the table's D call, was not compared with the DNA. TRBV21-1 is designated a pseudogene. The CDR3 is 16 amino acids. The CDR3 region is CASTFTLDRGCTEQFF. The DNA for the CDR3 is TGTGCCAGCACCTTTACCTTGGACAGGGGGTGTACTGAGCAGTTCTTC.

The table lists this clonotype with a few counts. This chain connects TRBV12-3 or TRBV12-4 to TRBJ2-3, with D perhaps TRBD2 (6 bases). The ends were cut back, 3 bases at V and 1 base at J, with 14 bases in the middle. There are 16 residues in the CDR3. In DNA, the CDR3 is TGTGCCAGCAGTTTGTCCGTGTGGGAGGGCACAGATACGCAGTATTTT. Amino acids: CASSLSVWEGTDTQYF.

This clonotype was found a few times. The chain couples TRBV12-3 or TRBV12-4 to TRBJ2-7; D might be TRBD1 (5 bases). The CDR3 has 14 amino acids. Deletions cut 2 bases from V and 5 bases from J, with 13 bases between. The CDR3 reads CASSLKILGHEQYF. For the CDR3, the DNA is TGTGCCAGCAGTTTAAAAATATTGGGGCACGAGCAGTACTTC.

The chain has TRBV11-2 and TRBJ2-3; the D is unclear. Germline V gene sequence: CDR1 SGHAT, CDR2 FQNNGV. The V end was cut by 5 bases, the J end by 0 bases, with 15 bases between. The CDR3 spans 16 residues. The CDR3 protein is CASSRVKRGSTDTQYF. The DNA of the CDR3 is TGTGCCAGCAGCAGAGTGAAGCGCGGTAGCACAGATACGCAGTATTTT.

This clonotype was seen a handful of times. V usage is TRBV7-9 and J usage is TRBJ2-6, with D perhaps TRBD1 (6 bases). This CDR3 contains 16 residues. Between the trimmed V and J ends, which lost 5 bases and 2 bases, there was a span of 13 bases. Germline CDR1 SEHNR, CDR2 FQNEAQ (reference sequence). The CDR3 DNA reads as TGTGCCAGCAGCACGTACCAGGGGCCTGGGGCCAACGTCCTGACTTTC. Its protein product is CASSTYQGPGANVLTF.

The chain carries TRBV28 and TRBJ2-7; D unresolved. The germline V and J ends were trimmed by 3 bases and 0 bases, with 9 bases remaining between them. CDR1 and CDR2 (germline): MDHEN, SYDVKM. This CDR3 has 14 amino acids. CDR3: CASSFLPFSYEQYF. The CDR3 nucleotides read TGTGCCAGCAGTTTTCTCCCATTCTCCTACGAGCAGTACTTC.

This clonotype showed up many times. Written as DNA, the CDR3 is TGCAGCGTTGAGGTCCCAAACGAGCAGTACTTC. Translation: CSVEVPNEQYF. The chain recombines TRBV29-1 with TRBJ2-7, with D unclear. In germline, CDR1 is SQVTM, CDR2 ANQGSEA. Trimming stripped 3 bases from V and 5 bases from J, with 8 bases between. CDR3 length: 11 residues.

This clonotype was seen at least ten times. The CDR3 spells CASRWGGRDEQYF. As DNA, the CDR3 is TGTGCCAGCAGATGGGGCGGGAGAGACGAGCAGTACTTC. This sequence joins TRBV6-2 or TRBV6-3 and TRBJ2-7, with 7 nucleotides matching TRBD2. Unmatched junction bases numbered 7, after V lost 6 bases and J lost 5 bases. The CDR3 length is 13 residues. Germline CDR1 is MNHEY and CDR2 is SVGEGT.

This clonotype was detected only a few times. The genes are TRBV7-6 and TRBJ2-2, with TRBD1 identical over 10 bases. Germline CDR1 is SGHVS and CDR2 is FNYEAQ. This CDR3 spans 16 amino acids. V trimming: 4 bases; J trimming: 2 bases; junction bases outside the gene matches: 4. CDR3 DNA sequence: TGTGCCAGCAGCTCCTGGACAGGGGGAAACACCGGGGAGCTGTTTTTT. Amino acids: CASSSWTGGNTGELFF.

This clonotype was observed a few times. The chain employs TRBV6-5 and TRBJ2-1; the D gene is possibly TRBD2 (5 bases). The length of the CDR3 is 16 residues. Per germline, CDR1 MNHEY and CDR2 SVGAGI. With 6 bases removed from V and 0 bases from J, the gap between germline ends came to 15 bases. The CDR3 bases are TGTGCCAGCAGGTACAAAGCGGTGAGCTCCTACAATGAGCAGTTCTTC. Translating gives CASRYKAVSSYNEQFF.

This rearrangement joins TRBV6-1 to TRBJ2-2; D might be TRBD2 (6 bases). In germline, CDR1 is MNHNS, CDR2 SASEGT. The CDR3 spans 13 residues. V gave up 8 bases and J gave up 6 bases, with 13 bases separating them. CDR3 DNA sequence: TGTGCCAGCGCATCTAGCGAGGCCGGGGAGCTGTTTTTT. As protein: CASASSEAGELFF.

The gene calls are TRBV7-6 and TRBJ2-3; either TRBD1 or TRBD2 may fit D (6 bases each). Looked up from germline, CDR1 is SGHVS and CDR2 is FNYEAQ. The CDR3 totals 16 residues. Between the trimmed V and J ends, which lost 5 bases and 1 base, there was a span of 16 bases. The CDR3 DNA reads TGTGCCAGCAGCCCAATCCGGGGGCGACGCACAGATACGCAGTATTTT. Protein: CASSPIRGRRTDTQYF.

This clonotype was found a few times. CDR3 nucleotides: TGTGCCAGCAGCTTGGGAGGACTGGGGGTAACAGATACGCAGTATTTT. Its translation: CASSLGGLGVTDTQYF. The chain employs TRBV11-3 and TRBJ2-3, with D tentatively TRBD2 (6 bases). Germline V CDR1 and CDR2: SGHNT, YENEEA. The CDR3 is 16 amino acids. Deletions cut 3 bases from V and 3 bases from J, with 16 bases between.

The chain recombines TRBV5-1 with TRBJ2-1; 8 bases map to TRBD1. The CDR3 has 15 amino acids. Germline assignment: CDR1 SGHRS and CDR2 YFSETQ. Germline trimming cut 0 bases from V and 7 bases from J; bases unmatched to any gene: 6. CDR3 residues: CASSLETGVGNEQFF. CDR3 in DNA: TGCGCCAGCAGCTTGGAGACAGGGGTCGGGAATGAGCAGTTCTTC.

The rearrangement joins TRBV5-8 to TRBJ2-1; the D is unclear. The germline V gene has CDR1 SGHTS and CDR2 YDEGEE. V dropped 7 bases and J dropped 11 bases, with 7 bases sitting between them. This CDR3 region has 9 residues. As DNA, the CDR3 is TGTGCCAGCGTCTCTAAGCAGTTCTTC. The encoded protein is CASVSKQFF.

This clonotype was seen many times. The chain couples TRBV5-1 to TRBJ2-3; possible D gene TRBD2, 6 bases. Germline V gene sequence: CDR1 SGHRS, CDR2 YFSETQ. Trimming removed 0 bases at V and 4 bases at J, with 9 bases between. This CDR3 is 14 amino acids long. The CDR3 sequence is CASSLAGTADTQYF. CDR3 DNA: TGCGCCAGCAGCTTGGCCGGGACTGCAGATACGCAGTATTTT.

J is TRBJ2-1 and V is TRBV12-3 or TRBV12-4, with 9 bases matching TRBD2. There are 15 residues in the CDR3. Germline trimming cut 4 bases from V and 2 bases from J; bases unmatched to any gene: 3. CDR3 sequence (DNA): TGTGCCAGCAGTTCGGTAGCGGGGGCCTACAATGAGCAGTTCTTC. Translating it yields CASSSVAGAYNEQFF.

This clonotype was recorded at least ten times. One end of the junction fails to match germline, which may point to a read error. This rearrangement joins TRBV5-1 to TRBJ2-1; D uncertain. This CDR3 contains 12 residues. Germline V gives CDR1 SGHRS, CDR2 YFSETQ. The CDR3 is CASSLGKLRLIF. In DNA form, the CDR3 reads TGCGCCAGCAGCTTGGGAAAACTACGGTTGATTTTC. Full variable domain (rest looked up from reference TRBV5-1 and TRBJ2-1): KAGVTQTPRYLIKTRGQQVTLSCSPISGHRSVSWYQQTPGQGLQFLFEYFSETQRNKGNFPGRFSGRQFSNSRSEMNVSTLELGDSALYLCASSLGKLRLIFGPGTRLTVL.

This clonotype was recorded a few times. This rearrangement joins TRBV2 to TRBJ2-4; maybe TRBD1 (6 bases). With 6 bases removed from V and 3 bases from J, the gap between germline ends came to 15 bases. Germline-derived CDR1 and CDR2 are SNHLY and FYNNEI. The CDR3 contains 15 residues. The CDR3 sequence: CASRHPQGIKNIQYF. CDR3 DNA: TGTGCCAGCAGACACCCCCAGGGGATCAAAAACATTCAGTACTTC.